This T cell receptor (beta chain) stems from a study of blood T cell repertoires in COVID-19. The repertoire was sequenced with immunoSEQ multiplex PCR; TCRdb's copy has only in-frame clones and lacks some. The sample includes over 25,000 clones, around 83% seen only once; the top ten take about 7%. CDR3 length: 14 residues. Per germline, CDR1 MNHEY and CDR2 SMNVEV (reference sequence). The germline V and J ends were trimmed by 4 bases and 3 bases, with 13 bases remaining between them. This clone showed up just once. The V gene is TRBV27, the J gene TRBJ2-7, with a tentative D call TRBD2 (6 bases). The sample comprised peripheral blood. This receptor was identified in a human donor in a cohort sampled during active COVID-19. In nucleotides, the CDR3 is TGTGCCAGCAGTTCCAGCGGGCCGCTCTACGAGCAGTACTTC. It yields the protein CASSSSGPLYEQYF.